A selection of T cell receptor beta chains follows, all from one sample in a study of shared clonotypes between healthy human individuals. Libraries were prepared by immunoSEQ multiplex PCR; TCRdb keeps only in-frame clonotypes and omits some of them. The data show roughly 650,000 clones, with around 96% seen just once and about 0.11% held by the top ten. Sequenced material: naive CD8+ T cells sorted from blood. Receptor source: a woman aged 25 to 39 in good health. Both conserved end residues are part of each CDR3. D genes are given only for firm matches. Size is stated for part of the rows, as once, few or many counts, or as a class when the clone is expanded.

d_call	clone_size	j_call	v_call	cdr3_nt	cdr3_aa
NA	NA	TRBJ1-1	TRBV10-3	TGTGCCATCAGTGAGACAGGGAAGGATCGCGAAGCTTTCTTT	CAISETGKDREAFF
TRBD1	NA	TRBJ2-2	TRBV28	TGTGCCAGCAGTGGGGTCGGGACAGGGGGCACCGGGGAGCTGTTTTTT	CASSGVGTGGTGELFF
TRBD2	NA	TRBJ2-1	TRBV30	TGTGCCTGGTTCCCTAGCGGGAGGGCTGGGTTGAATGAGCAGTTCTTC	CAWFPSGRAGLNEQFF
NA	NA	TRBJ1-5	TRBV6-1	TGTGCCAGCAAAGCCCTGGGGGGAGGCAATCAGCCCCAGCATTTT	CASKALGGGNQPQHF
NA	NA	TRBJ2-7	TRBV28	TGTGCCAGCAGTTTACAGTTAGAGGCCTACGAGCAGTACTTC	CASSLQLEAYEQYF
TRBD1	NA	TRBJ2-2	TRBV15	TGTGCCACCAGCAATTGGGACAGGGATGGTACCGGGGAGCTGTTTTTT	CATSNWDRDGTGELFF
NA	NA	TRBJ1-1	TRBV15	TGTGCCACCAGCAGACTTCCTCGGGGGGCCGCTGAAGCTTTCTTT	CATSRLPRGAAEAFF
NA	NA	TRBJ1-2	TRBV28	TGTGCCAGCAGTTTATGGCAGGGGACAAACTATGGCTACACCTTC	CASSLWQGTNYGYTF
TRBD2	NA	TRBJ2-2	TRBV28	TGTGCCAGCAGTCTAGCGGGAGGAACCGGGGAGCTGTTTTTT	CASSLAGGTGELFF
NA	NA	TRBJ2-3	TRBV27	TGTGCCAGCAGTTTAGGGTCGGCTAGCCCACCTTGGGATACGCAGTATTTT	CASSLGSASPPWDTQYF
NA	NA	TRBJ1-3	TRBV30	TGTGCCTGGATAAGGCCCCGGGACGTGGGAAACACCATATATTTT	CAWIRPRDVGNTIYF
NA	NA	TRBJ2-5	TRBV12-5	TGTGCTAGTGGTTTCCTCAGGGAGTTGGAGACCCAGTACTTC	CASGFLRELETQYF
TRBD1	few	TRBJ1-2	TRBV7-9	TGTGCCAGCAGTACCGGGACAGAATATGGCTACACCTTC	CASSTGTEYGYTF
TRBD1	NA	TRBJ1-5	TRBV28	TGTGCCAGCAGTTTCACAGGGGTCAATCAGCCCCAGCATTTT	CASSFTGVNQPQHF
NA	NA	TRBJ1-1	TRBV4-1	TGCGCCAGCAGCCAGGGATCAGGGTTAATTAACACTGAAGCTTTCTTT	CASSQGSGLINTEAFF
NA	NA	TRBJ2-1	TRBV19	TGTGCCAGTAGTATTATGGGGGACTACAATGAGCAGTTCTTC	CASSIMGDYNEQFF
NA	NA	TRBJ2-7	TRBV7-9	TGTGCCAGCAGCCCTCTCAGGGGTTGGCACGAGCAGTACTTC	CASSPLRGWHEQYF